In its sample, the clone carrying this T cell receptor beta chain was seen once. Its specificity is not known. Germline is not matched at one junction end, which may reflect a read error. TCR beta cDNA was prepared out of around 460 ng total RNA by means of a constant-region primer. Construction of TCR beta libraries relied on three successive nested multiplex PCR rounds employing slightly modified ARM-PCR. A C-beta reverse primer and TRBV1-TRBV30 forward primers served in each of the first two PCR rounds, at 10 cycles apiece. Via MiXCR, TCRdb re-called the multiplex PCR reads, giving one row per CDR3 protein. The sample contains 40,000 to 60,000 distinct CDR3 sequences, roughly 77% of which appear only once. The study co-extracted DNA and RNA from 20-30 mg of unsorted bulk tissue. All patients had surgically resected primary liver carcinoma. Germline values: CDR1 MDHEN, CDR2 SYDVKM. The CDR3 has 15 residues.

This specimen comes from a study of tumor-infiltrating lymphocytes in primary liver carcinoma. Study-wide results and limits: Only about 8-25% of top clones appeared in all five tumor regions. The overlap of tumor-adjacent and tumor-blood pairs was smaller than that of tumor region pairs.

The receptor comes from a man between 40 and 49 years old with primary liver carcinoma and hepatitis B virus infection. Sequencing input: liver tumor tissue from sampling region 3. The sample's subset: tumor region T3, left-lateral pole. This chain uses TRBV28 with TRBJ2-7; D is tentatively TRBD1 or TRBD2 (5 bases each). CDR3 nucleotide sequence: TGTGCCAGCACCCCCGAGGCAGGGAGCTCCTATGAGCAGTGCTTC. Protein sequence: CASTPEAGSSYEQCF.